Reported below is one T cell receptor (beta chain). In the original workflow: Estimation of nucleated cell counts relied on the amplification of reference gene primers. The repertoire was sequenced with immunoSEQ multiplex PCR; TCRdb's copy has only in-frame clones and lacks some. That table furnishes V, J and clone size, whereas the DNA furnished D and trimming. The sample shows tens of thousands of clones, around three quarters of them seen only once. The sample originates from a study of blood T cell repertoires in COVID-19. Study-wide background: Sites across the United States, Italy and Spain contributed samples from acute and convalescent COVID-19. T cells, B-cell-depleted T cells, or PBMCs provided the cDNA or gDNA that served as material.

The CDR3 is 15 residues long. CDR1 is MNHEY and CDR2 is SVGAGI in the germline V gene. Trimming took off 4 bases at V and 6 bases at J, with 13 bases between the two ends. Sequencing was carried out using peripheral blood. This chain joins TRBV6-5 and TRBJ1-6; unclear D gene. The clonotype was recovered from a human donor in a cohort sampled during active COVID-19. The CDR3 DNA sequence: TGTGCCAGCAGTTCCGAGACAAGATCTAATTCACCCCTCCACTTT. It codes for CASSSETRSNSPLHF.